The 32 T cell receptor beta chains below all came from one sample that was sequenced in a study of T cells in Graves' hyperthyroidism and ophthalmopathy. What was amplified from RNA transcripts were TCR beta CDR3 regions. Primed by the HTBI set, a first-round RT-PCR was run on the TCR CDR3. TCRdb independently ran MiXCR on the multiplex PCR reads; one entry per CDR3 protein. The sample records hundreds of thousands of distinct CDR3 sequences, 38% being singletons. Sequenced sample: blood. The receptors here all came from a man aged 18 to 30 with Graves' hyperthyroidism.

The chain employs TRBV2 and TRBJ1-6; 9 bases line up with TRBD1. V shed 8 bases and J 7 bases; nucleotides not matched to a gene: 3. Looked up from germline, CDR1 is SNHLY and CDR2 is FYNNEI. CDR3 length equals 13 residues. In nucleotides, the CDR3 is TGTGCCAGCCCCGACAGGGGGAATTCACCCCTCCACTTT. Its translation is CASPDRGNSPLHF.

Many counts were recorded for this clonotype. This chain joins TRBV2 and TRBJ2-7, with D perhaps matching TRBD2 (5 bases). The germline V and J ends were trimmed by 3 bases and 6 bases, with 12 bases remaining between them. Germline CDR1 and CDR2: SNHLY and FYNNEI. The CDR3 spans 13 residues. DNA of the CDR3: TGTGCCAGCAGTGATCGAGGGCCGGTCGAGCAGTACTTC. It encodes CASSDRGPVEQYF.

This clonotype was seen only a few times. The chain couples TRBV29-1 to TRBJ2-5; D is possibly TRBD2 (5 bases). V lost 7 bases, J lost 5 bases, and 5 bases lay in between. The CDR3 contains 9 residues. Per germline, CDR1 SQVTM and CDR2 ANQGSEA. CDR3 in DNA: TGCAGCGGGGAGGAGACCCAGTACTTC. This encodes CSGEETQYF.

This clonotype has more than one count but fewer than ten. The chain has TRBV5-6 and TRBJ1-4; no clear D. CDR1 is SGHDT and CDR2 is YYEEEE in the germline V gene. The V and J ends lost 1 base and 4 bases respectively, with 8 bases between them. The CDR3 has 14 amino acids. The CDR3 loop is CASSLLDLNEKLFF. CDR3 DNA sequence: TGTGCCAGCAGCTTGTTGGACCTTAATGAAAAACTGTTTTTT.

This chain links TRBV6-6 with TRBJ1-5, with a weak D call TRBD1 (6 bases). Germline V gene data show CDR1 as MNHNY and CDR2 as SVGAGI (reference sequence). There are 15 residues in the CDR3. Trimming took off 6 bases at V and 3 bases at J, with 15 bases between the two ends. CDR3: CASSPLGGSNQPQHF. The DNA of the CDR3 is TGTGCCAGCAGCCCTTTAGGGGGATCCAATCAGCCCCAGCATTTT.

This clonotype was detected ten times or more. The chain recombines TRBV7-6 with TRBJ2-2; D uncertain. The germline CDR1 and CDR2 sequences are SGHVS and FNYEAQ. The CDR3 has 13 residues. Trimming took off 5 bases at V and 7 bases at J, with 11 bases between the two ends. The chain's CDR3 is CASSGRTGGELFF. The CDR3 DNA follows: TGTGCCAGCAGCGGGCGAACTGGCGGGGAGCTGTTTTTT.

This chain uses TRBV29-1 with TRBJ2-2; 9 nucleotides align to TRBD2. V trimming: 5 bases; J trimming: 5 bases; junction bases outside the gene matches: 6. This CDR3 has 14 residues. The germline V gene encodes CDR1 SQVTM and CDR2 ANQGSEA. In DNA form, the CDR3 reads TGCAGCGTTTTTAGCGGGAGAGGGACCGGGGAGCTGTTTTTT. This codes for CSVFSGRGTGELFF.

This clonotype was recorded many times. The CDR3 is CASSDWAGYSNQPQHF. For the CDR3, the DNA is TGTGCCAGTAGTGATTGGGCCGGGTATAGCAATCAGCCCCAGCATTTT. The chain uses TRBV19 and TRBJ1-5, with unresolved D. The V end lost 5 bases, the J end lost 0 bases, and 14 bases lay between the germline ends. CDR3 length equals 16 residues. Germline V CDR1 and CDR2: LNHDA, SQIVND (reference sequence). Variable domain in full (rest from reference TRBV19 and TRBJ1-5): DGGITQSPKYLFRKEGQNVTLSCEQNLNHDAMYWYRQDPGQGLRLIYYSQIVNDFQKGDIAEGYSVSREKKESFPLTVTSAQKNPTAFYLCASSDWAGYSNQPQHFGDGTRLSIL.

Regarding this clonotype: This could be a read error, since a much larger clone is one nucleotide away. The gene calls are TRBV7-8 and TRBJ2-7, with D unresolved. The germline CDR1 and CDR2 sequences are SGHVS and FQNEAQ. The CDR3 has 14 amino acids. CDR3 in DNA: TGTGCCAGCAGCTTTCCCGGGCGAAGCTACGGGCAGTACTTC. Translated, it gives CASSFPGRSYGQYF.

In this sample, this clonotype turned up many times. The chain couples TRBV10-1 to TRBJ1-1; D is uncertain. CDR3 length: 14 residues. Germline V gene lookup returns CDR1 WNHNN and CDR2 SYGVQD (reference sequence). The V and J ends lost 3 bases and 1 base respectively, with 9 bases between them. The CDR3: CASSDSQKNTEAFF. In nucleotides, the CDR3 is TGCGCCAGCAGTGACAGCCAAAAGAACACTGAAGCTTTCTTT.

The genes are TRBV24-1 and TRBJ1-5; a weak D match, TRBD1 (6 bases). Germline assignment: CDR1 KGHDR and CDR2 SFDVKD. There are 16 residues in the CDR3. V was cut by 4 bases and J by 11 bases, with 23 bases left in between. CDR3 in DNA: TGTGCCACCAGTGAAACAGGGACCAGGGTTGAAGAGACCCAGCATTTT. It translates to CATSETGTRVEETQHF.

There are a few counts of this clonotype. The CDR3 region is CASGEAGSRETQYF. The CDR3 DNA follows: TGTGCCAGCGGGGAAGCAGGGTCGAGGGAGACCCAGTACTTC. This chain links TRBV2 with TRBJ2-5; tentatively, D is TRBD1 (5 bases). Germline-derived CDR1 and CDR2 are SNHLY and FYNNEI. This CDR3 is 14 amino acids long. The V end was cut by 8 bases, the J end by 5 bases, with 18 bases between. Drawing the rest from reference TRBV2 and TRBJ2-5, the complete variable domain is EPEVTQTPSHQVTQMGQEVILRCVPISNHLYFYWYRQILGQKVEFLVSFYNNEISEKSEIFDDQFSVERPDGSNFTLKIRSTKLEDSAMYFCASGEAGSRETQYFGPGTRLLVL.

Details on this clonotype: This may come from a read error, since a much larger clone is one base off. V and J are TRBV5-6 and TRBJ1-2; TRBD1 aligns across 7 bases. This CDR3 region has 13 residues. Per germline, CDR1 SGHDT and CDR2 YYEEEE. Unmatched junction bases numbered 5, after V lost 4 bases and J lost 5 bases. CDR3 sequence (DNA): TGTGCCAGCAGCATAGGGACAGCTTATGGCTACACCTTC. As protein: CASSIGTAYGYTF.

The CDR3, as DNA: TGTGCCAGCAGCCCTACTACCGGGACAGGGAAGGACACTGAAGCTTTCTTT. Translating it yields CASSPTTGTGKDTEAFF. The chain combines TRBV7-9 with TRBJ1-1; 9 bases align to TRBD1. Per the germline V gene, CDR1 is SEHNR and CDR2 is FQNEAQ (reference sequence). V was clipped by 5 bases and J by 3 bases; unmatched bases: 13. The CDR3 has 17 residues.

A few counts support this clonotype. The CDR3 protein is CASSLSGGSLETQYF. The CDR3 DNA follows: TGTGCCAGCAGCTTAAGCGGGGGGTCCCTAGAGACCCAGTACTTC. The chain carries TRBV7-2 and TRBJ2-5, with 9 bases that match TRBD2. Germline V gene data show CDR1 as SGHTA and CDR2 as FQGNSA. CDR3 length: 15 amino acids. Unmatched junction bases numbered 5, after V lost 2 bases and J lost 4 bases.

The V gene is TRBV12-3 or TRBV12-4, the J gene TRBJ1-2; the D is unclear. The CDR3 has 12 amino acids. Trimming pared 5 bases from V and 8 bases from J, leaving 12 bases between. CDR3 residues: CASSPNLGGYTF. CDR3 in DNA: TGTGCCAGCAGTCCTAATCTTGGGGGCTACACCTTC.

The V call is TRBV29-1, the J call TRBJ1-2, with D possibly TRBD1 on 6 matching bases. Trimming pared 4 bases from V and 5 bases from J, leaving 17 bases between. The CDR3 length is 14 residues. CDR1 is SQVTM and CDR2 is ANQGSEA in the germline V gene. CDR3: CSVARGTDLYGYTF. The CDR3 DNA sequence: TGCAGCGTTGCCAGGGGAACCGACCTGTATGGCTACACCTTC.

At least ten counts were recorded for this clonotype. J is TRBJ1-5 and V is TRBV29-1, with D unclear. Trimming took off 4 bases at V and 0 bases at J, with 7 bases between the two ends. The CDR3 length is 13 residues. Germline lookup yields CDR1 SQVTM and CDR2 ANQGSEA. CDR3: CSVAGNSNQPQHF. The CDR3 nucleotides read TGCAGCGTTGCGGGGAATAGCAATCAGCCCCAGCATTTT. Variable domain in full (rest from reference TRBV29-1 and TRBJ1-5): SAVISQKPSRDICQRGTSLTIQCQVDSQVTMMFWYRQQPGQSLTLIATANQGSEATYESGFVIDKFPISRPNLTFSTLTVSNMSPEDSSIYLCSVAGNSNQPQHFGDGTRLSIL.

The V and J genes are TRBV10-3 and TRBJ1-3; possibly TRBD1 for D (6 bases). Between the trimmed V and J ends, which lost 8 bases and 14 bases, there was a span of 19 bases. CDR1 and CDR2 from the germline V gene are ENHRY and SYGVKD. There are 12 residues in the CDR3. This chain's CDR3 is CAISGGAERLYF. CDR3 in DNA: TGTGCCATCTCTGGGGGCGCGGAAAGGTTATATTTT.

Only a few counts were recorded for this clonotype. J is TRBJ1-3 and V is TRBV7-9; D gene ambiguous. The CDR3 totals 15 residues. Germline V gene lookup returns CDR1 SEHNR and CDR2 FQNEAQ (reference sequence). V dropped 3 bases and J dropped 0 bases, with 9 bases sitting between them. This chain's CDR3 is CASSLYAASGNTIYF. As DNA, the CDR3 is TGTGCCAGCAGCTTGTACGCAGCCTCTGGAAACACCATATATTTT.

The sample holds a few counts of this clonotype. The rearrangement joins TRBV20-1 to TRBJ1-3; D remains unclear. The CDR3 runs to 13 residues. Trimming left V 1 base short and J 3 bases short, with 7 bases between. Germline assignment: CDR1 DFQATT and CDR2 SNEGSKA (reference sequence). The CDR3 is CSARGPGGNTIYF. CDR3 nucleotide sequence: TGCAGTGCTAGAGGCCCTGGTGGAAACACCATATATTTT.

The CDR3: CASSKFGTNSGNTIYF. The CDR3 DNA reads TGTGCCAGTAGTAAGTTCGGGACAAATTCTGGAAACACCATATATTTT. J is TRBJ1-3 and V is TRBV19, with D possibly being TRBD1 (6 bases). Trimming removed 4 bases from V and 1 base from J, with 14 bases in between. This CDR3 has 16 residues. Germline V gene lookup returns CDR1 LNHDA and CDR2 SQIVND (reference sequence).

There are many counts of this clonotype. The rearrangement joins TRBV5-1 to TRBJ1-2; 7 nucleotides line up with TRBD1. The J segment lost 4 bases and the V segment lost 4 bases, leaving 4 bases of the junction unmatched. Germline-derived CDR1 and CDR2 are SGHRS and YFSETQ. The CDR3 is 13 amino acids. The CDR3 region has the DNA TGCGCCAGCAGCCCGGGACAGTCCTATGGCTACACCTTC. Translating it yields CASSPGQSYGYTF. The variable domain in full, completed from reference TRBV5-1 and TRBJ1-2, reads KAGVTQTPRYLIKTRGQQVTLSCSPISGHRSVSWYQQTPGQGLQFLFEYFSETQRNKGNFPGRFSGRQFSNSRSEMNVSTLELGDSALYLCASSPGQSYGYTFGSGTRLTVV.

The chain combines TRBV14 with TRBJ2-7; D is uncertain. Looked up from germline, CDR1 is SGHDN and CDR2 is FVKESK. CDR3 length equals 13 residues. V dropped 1 base and J dropped 4 bases, with 8 bases sitting between them. The CDR3: CASSQVVTYEQYF. The DNA of the CDR3 is TGTGCCAGCAGCCAAGTTGTAACGTACGAGCAGTACTTC.

This clonotype appeared many times. CDR3 region: CSARQGGHEQYF. The DNA of the CDR3 is TGCAGCGCCCGACAGGGAGGTCACGAGCAGTACTTC. This rearrangement joins TRBV29-1 to TRBJ2-7; the D gene is possibly TRBD1 (7 bases). This CDR3 has 12 residues. V was cut by 7 bases and J by 5 bases, with 15 bases left in between. Germline V gene sequence: CDR1 SQVTM, CDR2 ANQGSEA.

The chain has TRBV12-3 or TRBV12-4 and TRBJ1-1, with 7 bases aligning to TRBD1. Germline trimming cut 5 bases from V and 3 bases from J; bases unmatched to any gene: 6. This CDR3 region has 14 residues. CDR3 DNA sequence: TGTGCCAGCAGTCTTACACAGGGGCACACTGAAGCTTTCTTT. Translating it yields CASSLTQGHTEAFF.

The chain uses TRBV5-4 and TRBJ1-2, with D possibly matching TRBD1 (5 bases). There are 14 residues in the CDR3. Trimming removed 5 bases from V and 7 bases from J, with 18 bases in between. CDR1 and CDR2 from the germline V gene are SGHNT and YYREEE (reference sequence). In DNA, the CDR3 is TGTGCCAGCAGACCGGGGGAGTACAGGCCTGGCTACACCTTC. Amino acid sequence: CASRPGEYRPGYTF. Full variable domain (missing parts from reference TRBV5-4 and TRBJ1-2): ETGVTQSPTHLIKTRGQQVTLRCSSQSGHNTVSWYQQALGQGPQFIFQYYREEENGRGNFPPRFSGLQFPNYSSELNVNALELDDSALYLCASRPGEYRPGYTFGSGTRLTVV.

The chain uses TRBV29-1 and TRBJ1-2; 8 nucleotides line up with TRBD1. CDR3 length: 15 amino acids. Per germline, CDR1 SQVTM and CDR2 ANQGSEA. Unmatched junction bases numbered 15, after V lost 8 bases and J lost 4 bases. The CDR3 bases are TGCAGCCAACCCCGACCAGGGGGCAGTAGCTATGGCTACACCTTC. This encodes CSQPRPGGSSYGYTF.

This clonotype appeared many times. The gene calls are TRBV7-2 and TRBJ2-7, with a weak D call TRBD2 (5 bases). This CDR3 has 13 amino acids. The germline CDR1 and CDR2 sequences are SGHTA and FQGNSA. V was clipped by 3 bases and J by 6 bases, with 12 bases between them. The CDR3 bases are TGTGCCAGCAGCTTTTACTCAGGAGGCGAGCAGTACTTC. It specifies CASSFYSGGEQYF.

This clonotype was counted many times. The chain recombines TRBV10-3 with TRBJ1-1; the D is unclear. Germline CDR1 reads ENHRY; CDR2 reads SYGVKD. This CDR3 is 12 amino acids long. V was clipped by 3 bases and J by 8 bases, with 10 bases between them. CDR3 protein: CAISETDSEAFF. The CDR3 coding sequence is TGTGCCATCAGTGAAACGGATTCCGAAGCTTTCTTT.

This rearrangement joins TRBV7-8 to TRBJ2-7; the match to TRBD1 covers 7 bases. CDR3 length equals 14 residues. In germline, CDR1 is SGHVS, CDR2 FQNEAQ. Unmatched junction bases numbered 7, after V lost 5 bases and J lost 3 bases. The CDR3 sequence: CASSIPGDSYEQYF. In DNA form, the CDR3 reads TGTGCCAGCAGCATACCTGGGGACAGCTACGAGCAGTACTTC.

This chain joins TRBV5-8 and TRBJ2-7; maybe TRBD1 (5 bases). V was pared by 6 bases and J by 1 base, with 11 bases between. The CDR3 totals 13 residues. Per germline, CDR1 SGHTS and CDR2 YDEGEE. In DNA, the CDR3 is TGTGCCAGCACCTCATCAGGGTCCTACGAGCAGTACTTC. It codes for CASTSSGSYEQYF.